This T cell receptor beta chain appears in the sequencing data of a study of CD8 T cells in Susac syndrome. The wider study: Patients with Susac syndrome were therapy-naive, taking corticosteroids, with some also receiving intravenous immunoglobulin, or taking intravenous immunoglobulin alone at the time their blood was drawn.

The CDR3 totals 13 residues. V was trimmed by 8 bases and J by 1 base, leaving 9 bases between them. Random hexamers were used to reverse transcribe about 0.45 to 1 ug of RNA. One entry per CDR3 protein results from TCRdb running MiXCR on the immunoSEQ multiplex PCR reads. Among under 200,000 distinct CDR3 sequences listed, almost 96% were seen once. The sequenced sample was CD4+ T cells from PBMCs. This TCR derives from a human donor with Susac syndrome. The chain recombines TRBV12-3 or TRBV12-4 with TRBJ1-3; D uncertain. As DNA, the CDR3 is TGTGCCAGCCGAACTTCATCTGGAAACACCATATATTTT. Amino acid sequence: CASRTSSGNTIYF.